This is a list of T cell receptor beta chains from one sample in a study of cytomegalovirus exposure and HLA in healthy donors. Sequenced by immunoSEQ multiplex PCR; TCRdb stores in-frame clones only, minus some. This sample yields 55,000 to 85,000 clones, of which 72% are seen a single time; 9.5% to 13% belongs to the top ten. Sequences were obtained from PBMCs. All receptors come from a middle-aged woman in good health and CMV-seropositive. The CDR3 runs from the conserved cysteine through the conserved F or W. A D gene is named only where the DNA matches it firmly. Rows may omit the clone size; those that give it use once, few, many or a size class.

TRBJ1-4,TRBV28,TRBD1,.,TGTGCCAGCAGTCCCCCGGGGACAGGTCCCGAAAAACTGTTTTTT,CASSPPGTGPEKLFF
TRBJ2-7,TRBV4-1,.,.,TGCGCCAGCAGCCAAGAACAGGGCTCGTCCTACGAGCAGTACTTC,CASSQEQGSSYEQYF
TRBJ2-7,TRBV7-7,.,.,TGTGCCAGCAGCTTAACAACCCAGGATCCGGAGTACTTC,CASSLTTQDPEYF
TRBJ2-1,TRBV7-3,TRBD2,few,TGTGCCAGCAGCTCAGCCGGGACTAGTCATGAGCAGTTCTTC,CASSSAGTSHEQFF
TRBJ2-1,TRBV5-8,.,.,TGTGCCAGCAGCTCGGTGGGGGCCAACTTCTACAATGAGCAGTTCTTC,CASSSVGANFYNEQFF
TRBJ1-3,TRBV11-3,.,.,TGTGCCAGCAGCTTAGTAGCAGGGAACTCTGGAAACACCATATATTTT,CASSLVAGNSGNTIYF
TRBJ2-7,TRBV6-1,TRBD2,few,TGTGCCAGCAGCGGACTAGCGGGGGGGCTCGACGAGCAGTACTTC,CASSGLAGGLDEQYF
TRBJ2-7,TRBV5-4,.,.,TGTGCCAGCAGCTTGGGCCCAGGTTACGAGCAGTACTTC,CASSLGPGYEQYF
TRBJ1-2,TRBV19,.,.,TGTGCCTCAGTATCGGGAGGGAACTATGGCTACACCTTC,CASVSGGNYGYTF
TRBJ1-2,TRBV6-1,.,.,TGTGCCAGCAGTCCGGACGGGTGGGGGGGGGATGGCTACACCTTC,CASSPDGWGGDGYTF
TRBJ2-7,TRBV5-1,.,.,TGCGCCAGCAGGCCGGGGTTTGGGAACTCCTACGAGCAGTACTTC,CASRPGFGNSYEQYF
TRBJ2-5,TRBV19,TRBD1,once,TGTGCCAGTAGTGCCACAGGGGGGGAGACCCAGTACTTC,CASSATGGETQYF
TRBJ2-1,TRBV19,.,.,TGTGCCAGTACAGGGACTCGAGGCTATGAGCAGTTCTTC,CASTGTRGYEQFF
TRBJ1-4,TRBV5-1,TRBD1,.,TGCGCCAGCAGCTTGAGGCCGCCGGGACAGGGGGTTTATGAAAAACTGTTTTTT,CASSLRPPGQGVYEKLFF
TRBJ2-7,TRBV6-1,.,few,TGTGCCAGCGCTGGACTGGGAAGCTCCTACGAGCAGTACTTC,CASAGLGSSYEQYF
TRBJ1-3,TRBV28,TRBD1,.,TGTGCCAGCAGCCACCGGACAGGGGCGGGAAACACCATATATTTT,CASSHRTGAGNTIYF
TRBJ2-1,TRBV7-3,TRBD1,.,TGTGCCAGCAGCGAAAAGGGACAGGCCCCCTACAATGAGCAGTTCTTC,CASSEKGQAPYNEQFF
TRBJ2-5,TRBV5-1,.,.,TGCGCCAGCAGCTTGGACAGAAAAGAGACCCAGTACTTC,CASSLDRKETQYF
TRBJ1-6,TRBV2,TRBD1,few,TGTGCCAGCATAAGCTCAGGGGGTTACAATTCACCCCTCCACTTT,CASISSGGYNSPLHF
TRBJ2-6,TRBV19,.,.,TGTGCCAGTAGTATCGGCAGGGCTGGGGCCAACGTCCTGACTTTC,CASSIGRAGANVLTF
TRBJ1-5,TRBV19,.,.,TGTGCCAGTAGTATAGGACAAGTTAGCAATCAGCCCCAGCATTTT,CASSIGQVSNQPQHF
TRBJ2-5,TRBV10-3,.,.,TGTGCCATCAGTGAACAGACGGCCGGAGAGACCCAGTACTTC,CAISEQTAGETQYF
TRBJ1-2,TRBV5-1,.,.,TGCGCCAGCAGCTTGTATGGCAGGGGCGACAATGGCTACACCTTC,CASSLYGRGDNGYTF
TRBJ1-4,TRBV7-2,.,.,TGTGCCAGCAGCCAAAGGGGCAGGGGCGCTGGTGAAAAACTGTTTTTT,CASSQRGRGAGEKLFF
TRBJ2-1,TRBV29-1,TRBD1,.,TGCAGCGCCGAGAAGGACAGGGAGTACAATGAGCAGTTCTTC,CSAEKDREYNEQFF
TRBJ2-7,TRBV7-9,.,.,TGTGCCAGCAGCTTAGCGGTCGGCGGTGCCTACGAGCAGTACTTC,CASSLAVGGAYEQYF
TRBJ1-5,TRBV18,TRBD1,.,TGTGCCAGCTCGGAACAGGGGGCGGATCAGCCCCAGCATTTT,CASSEQGADQPQHF
TRBJ2-3,TRBV11-3,.,.,TGTGCCAGCAGCTTTGGGGGGGGGCCGACGCTCACAGATACGCAGTATTTT,CASSFGGGPTLTDTQYF
TRBJ2-7,TRBV5-6,.,.,TGTGCCAGCAGCCCTGGTGGGGGCAGGTACGAGCAGTACTTC,CASSPGGGRYEQYF
TRBJ1-5,TRBV6-1,.,.,TGTGCCAGCAGTGAACAGGGTGTGTATCAGCCCCAGCATTTT,CASSEQGVYQPQHF
TRBJ2-5,TRBV5-1,.,once,TGCGCCAGCACGCGGGACGTACAAGAGACCCAGTACTTC,CASTRDVQETQYF
TRBJ2-5,TRBV25-1,.,.,TGTGCCAGCAAGGCCGGGGAGACCCAGTACTTC,CASKAGETQYF
TRBJ2-5,TRBV4-1,.,.,TGCGCCAGCAGCCAAGCGGGTCAAATCCAAGAGACCCAGTACTTC,CASSQAGQIQETQYF
TRBJ1-4,TRBV6-1,.,.,TGTGCCAGCAGTTCCGACAGTGTTAATGAAAAACTGTTTTTT,CASSSDSVNEKLFF
TRBJ1-2,TRBV5-4,TRBD1,.,TGTGCCAGCAGCTTGGGACAGGGCCTAGAGGGTGGCTACACCTTC,CASSLGQGLEGGYTF
TRBJ2-6,TRBV18,.,.,TGTGCCAGCTCACCGGTCCAGGGTACATCCAACGTCCTGACTTTC,CASSPVQGTSNVLTF
TRBJ1-1,TRBV2,TRBD1,few,TGTGCCAGCGGCCCGACAGGGGCCACTGAAGCTTTCTTT,CASGPTGATEAFF
TRBJ2-7,TRBV14,.,.,TGTGCCAGCAGCCAACCTAGCGCTGGGGAGCAGTACTTC,CASSQPSAGEQYF
TRBJ1-3,TRBV6-1,.,.,TGTGCCAGCAGTGCCCAGGGTTCTGGAAACACCATATATTTT,CASSAQGSGNTIYF
TRBJ1-5,TRBV2,.,.,TGTGCCAGCAGTGACTCCGGGAATAGCAATCAGCCCCAGCATTTT,CASSDSGNSNQPQHF
TRBJ2-5,TRBV27,TRBD2,.,TGTGCCAGCAGTTTTGCGGGGGTACGAGAGACCCAGTACTTC,CASSFAGVRETQYF
TRBJ1-1,TRBV5-1,TRBD1,once,TGCGCCAGCAGCTTAGGACAGGGGTATACTGAAGCTTTCTTT,CASSLGQGYTEAFF
TRBJ1-6,TRBV5-1,.,.,TGCGCCAGCAGCTGGGGGGGAAGGAATTCACCCCTCCACTTT,CASSWGGRNSPLHF
TRBJ1-2,TRBV27,TRBD1,.,TGTGCCAGCAGACCACAGGGGGCTAACTATGGCTACACCTTC,CASRPQGANYGYTF
TRBJ1-4,TRBV6-5,.,once,TGTGCCAGCAGTGAATTCAGTTATGGTGAAAAACTGTTTTTT,CASSEFSYGEKLFF
TRBJ2-7,TRBV7-9,.,few,TGTGCCAGCAGCTTAGGGGACACCCGTCCTTGGCAGGACTTC,CASSLGDTRPWQDF
TRBJ2-1,TRBV19,TRBD2,.,TGTGCCAGTAGTGCGGGGGCCTACAATGAGCAGTTCTTC,CASSAGAYNEQFF
TRBJ1-2,TRBV7-9,.,.,TGTGCCAGCAGCTTTGGAGACGGAAGAAACTATGGCTACACCTTC,CASSFGDGRNYGYTF
TRBJ2-1,TRBV2,.,.,TGTGCCAGCAGCCGGGACTCAATCAATGAGCAGTTCTTC,CASSRDSINEQFF